The rows below give T cell receptor beta chains drawn from one sample of a study of T cells after yellow fever vaccination. MiXCR, run by TCRdb on the 5' RACE reads, gives a single entry per CDR3 protein. In the table there are 120,000 or so distinct CDR3 sequences, 12% to 15% of which are singletons. Material: CD8+ T cells sorted from PBMCs, obtained 5 days after the yellow fever booster vaccination. These receptors were collected from a young man who received the YFV17D yellow fever vaccine. Each CDR3 is given with its conserved first and last residue. The D gene is left open where the match is weak. Expanded clones get a size class; other rows say once, few or many, or leave the size out.

>TRBV4-1|few|TRBJ2-7|TRBD2
TGCGCCAGCAGCCATCCAGCGGGGACCTACGAGCAGTACTTC
CASSHPAGTYEQYF
>TRBV30|few|TRBJ2-1|-
TGTGCCTGGAGTCCCAGGGACCCCTACAATGAGCAGTTCTTC
CAWSPRDPYNEQFF
>TRBV7-9|few|TRBJ2-5|-
TGTGCCAGCAGCCCCTCGGCGGTGGGCCAGTACTTC
CASSPSAVGQYF
>TRBV10-2|few|TRBJ2-6|TRBD2
TGCGCCAGCAGTGCGCTAGCGGGGGCGGGCTCTGGGGCCAACGTCCTGACTTTC
CASSALAGAGSGANVLTF
>TRBV3-1|few|TRBJ2-4|TRBD2
TGTGCCAGCAGCTCGCGGGGGGGCTCGGCCAAAAACATTCAGTACTTC
CASSSRGGSAKNIQYF
>TRBV4-1|few|TRBJ2-3|TRBD2
TGCGCCAGCAGCCAACGACTAGCCCCTAGCACAGATACGCAGTATTTT
CASSQRLAPSTDTQYF
>TRBV5-1|-|TRBJ2-1|-
TGCGCCAGCAGCTTGGCAGTTTCTCGAGGTAATGAGCAGTTCTTC
CASSLAVSRGNEQFF
>TRBV27|-|TRBJ2-7|-
TGTGCCAGCAGTTTGGGCCAGGCAGGGAACGAGCAGTACTTC
CASSLGQAGNEQYF
>TRBV20-1|-|TRBJ2-5|-
TGCAGTGCTAGAGATCTTAGCGGCCAAGAGACCCAGTACTTC
CSARDLSGQETQYF
>TRBV18|few|TRBJ2-5|-
TGTGCCAGCTCAACGGCCTCCGTTAGCCTCCAAGAGACCCAGTACTTC
CASSTASVSLQETQYF
>TRBV29-1|many|TRBJ2-7|-
TGCAGCGTTGAGGGTACAGCCAGGGACGAGCAGTACTTC
CSVEGTARDEQYF
>TRBV6-2/TRBV6-3|few|TRBJ1-6|-
TGTGCCAGCAGTCACGGGCAGTCGGAAATCCACTTT
CASSHGQSEIHF
>TRBV7-2|-|TRBJ2-7|-
TGTGCCAGCAGCTTAATGGGTGCCTACGAGCAGTACTTC
CASSLMGAYEQYF
>TRBV5-4|few|TRBJ2-5|TRBD2
TGTGCCAGCAGCTTGGCCCAGCGGGGGTACCAAGAGACCCAGTACTTC
CASSLAQRGYQETQYF
>TRBV4-1|many|TRBJ2-3|-
TGCGCCAGCAGCCCATCGCCTGGGTTCAGCACAGATACGCAGTATTTT
CASSPSPGFSTDTQYF
>TRBV7-2|few|TRBJ2-3|TRBD2
TGTGCCAGCAGCTTAGTGGCGGGGGGCAGGTCAGATACGCAGTATTTT
CASSLVAGGRSDTQYF
>TRBV29-1|few|TRBJ1-2|-
TGCAGCGTCCGGGTTAACTATGGCTACACCTTC
CSVRVNYGYTF
>TRBV27|-|TRBJ1-5|-
TGTGCCAGCAGTTCATTCGACGGTACTCAGCCCCAGCATTTT
CASSSFDGTQPQHF
>TRBV7-9|once|TRBJ1-2|-
TGTGCCAGCAGCTTATCGGCCGTTCTAGATGGCTACACCTTC
CASSLSAVLDGYTF
>TRBV15|many|TRBJ2-6|TRBD1
TGTGCCACCAGCAGCCGGACAGGGTCTCTCTCTGGGGCCAACGTCCTGACTTTC
CATSSRTGSLSGANVLTF
>TRBV3-1|-|TRBJ2-7|-
TGTGCCAGCAGCCAAGCCAGCGGAAGAACAACCTACGAGCAGTACTTC
CASSQASGRTTYEQYF
>TRBV12-3/TRBV12-4|-|TRBJ1-2|TRBD1
TGTGCCAGCAGTTCCACGACAGGGTGGAGTGGCTACACCTTC
CASSSTTGWSGYTF